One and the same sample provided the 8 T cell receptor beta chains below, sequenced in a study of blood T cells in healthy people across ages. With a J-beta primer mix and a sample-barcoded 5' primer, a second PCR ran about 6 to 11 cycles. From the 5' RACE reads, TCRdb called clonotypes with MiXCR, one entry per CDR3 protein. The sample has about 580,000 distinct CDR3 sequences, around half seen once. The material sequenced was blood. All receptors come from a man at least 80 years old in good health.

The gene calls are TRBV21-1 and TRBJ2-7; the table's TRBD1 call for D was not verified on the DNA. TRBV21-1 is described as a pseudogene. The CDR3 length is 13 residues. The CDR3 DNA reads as TGTGCCAGCAGCAAAACAGGGTACAATGAGCAGTACTTC. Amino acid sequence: CASSKTGYNEQYF.

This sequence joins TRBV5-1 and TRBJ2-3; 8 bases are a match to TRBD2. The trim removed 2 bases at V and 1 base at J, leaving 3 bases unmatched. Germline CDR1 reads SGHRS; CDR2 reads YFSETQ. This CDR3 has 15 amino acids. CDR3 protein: CASSLGGGRTDTQYF. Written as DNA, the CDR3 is TGCGCCAGCAGCTTAGGCGGGGGGCGCACAGATACGCAGTATTTT.

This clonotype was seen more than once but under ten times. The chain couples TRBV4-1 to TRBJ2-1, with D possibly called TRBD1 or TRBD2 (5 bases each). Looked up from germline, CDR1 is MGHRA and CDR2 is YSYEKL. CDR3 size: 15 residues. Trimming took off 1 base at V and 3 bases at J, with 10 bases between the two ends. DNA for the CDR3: TGCGCCAGCAGCCAAGGACAGACTAACTACAATGAGCAGTTCTTC. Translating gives CASSQGQTNYNEQFF.

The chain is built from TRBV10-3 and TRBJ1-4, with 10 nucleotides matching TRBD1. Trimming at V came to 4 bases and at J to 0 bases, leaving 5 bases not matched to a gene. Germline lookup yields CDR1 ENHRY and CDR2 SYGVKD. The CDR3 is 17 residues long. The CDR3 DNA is TGTGCCATCAGTGGGGGACAGGGGCTTACAACTAATGAAAAACTGTTTTTT. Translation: CAISGGQGLTTNEKLFF.

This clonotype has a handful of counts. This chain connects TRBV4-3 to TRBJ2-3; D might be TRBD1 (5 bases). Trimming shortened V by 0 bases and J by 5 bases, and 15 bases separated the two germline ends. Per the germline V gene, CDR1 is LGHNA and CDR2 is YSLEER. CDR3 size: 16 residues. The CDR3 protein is CASSQEGDSWRDTQYF. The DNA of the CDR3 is TGCGCCAGCAGCCAAGAAGGAGACAGTTGGAGAGATACGCAGTATTTT.

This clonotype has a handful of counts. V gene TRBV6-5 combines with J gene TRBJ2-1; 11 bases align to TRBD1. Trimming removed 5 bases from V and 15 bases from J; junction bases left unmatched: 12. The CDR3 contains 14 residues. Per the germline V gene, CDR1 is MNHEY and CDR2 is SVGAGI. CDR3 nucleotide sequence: TGTGCCAGCAGTCCCTCCGGGACAGGGGGTGGATCGTTCTTC. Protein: CASSPSGTGGGSFF.

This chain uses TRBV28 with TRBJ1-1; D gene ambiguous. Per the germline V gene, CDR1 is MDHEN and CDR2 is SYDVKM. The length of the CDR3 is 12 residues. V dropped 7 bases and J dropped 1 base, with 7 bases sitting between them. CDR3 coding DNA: TGTGCCAGCAATCCGGCGAACACTGAAGCTTTCTTT. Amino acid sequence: CASNPANTEAFF. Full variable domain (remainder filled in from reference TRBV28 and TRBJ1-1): DVKVTQSSRYLVKRTGEKVFLECVQDMDHENMFWYRQDPGLGLRLIYFSYDVKMKEKGDIPEGYSVSREKKERFSLILESASTNQTSMYLCASNPANTEAFFGQGTRLTVV.

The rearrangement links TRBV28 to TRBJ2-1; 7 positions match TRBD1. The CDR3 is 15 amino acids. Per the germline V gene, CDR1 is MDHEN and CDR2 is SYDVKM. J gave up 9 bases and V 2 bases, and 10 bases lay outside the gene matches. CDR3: CASSLGRGRLGEQFF. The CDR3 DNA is TGTGCCAGCAGTTTAGGAAGGGGGCGTCTCGGTGAGCAGTTCTTC.